Listed below are T cell receptor beta chains from one sample, sequenced in a study of vaccination effects on CD4 cells after COVID-19. Method: immunoSEQ multiplex PCR; TCRdb's copy keeps in-frame clones and lacks some. The table lists more than 30,000 clones, approximately 68% of them singletons. For these receptors, no antigen is known. This material consisted of CD4+ T cells from PBMCs cultured with HCoV-229E spike peptides, taken before COVID-19 vaccination. All receptors come from a human donor who received a COVID-19 vaccine. CDR3s include the opening cysteine and the closing phenylalanine or tryptophan. D genes are given only for firm matches. Rows give clone size only sometimes, using once, few, many, or a class for an expanded clone.

>TRBV28|NA|TRBJ1-5|NA
TGTGCCAGCAGTCAGCTGCTGGTTAACAATCAGCCCCAGCATTTT
CASSQLLVNNQPQHF
>TRBV12-3/TRBV12-4|NA|TRBJ1-6|NA
TGTGCCAGCAGGGCGTCCGGGAATTCACCCCTCCACTTT
CASRASGNSPLHF
>TRBV7-2|NA|TRBJ2-1|TRBD2
TGTGCCAGCAGCTTAGTATCCGGACTAGCGGGAGAATACAATGAGCAGTTCTTC
CASSLVSGLAGEYNEQFF
>TRBV10-3|NA|TRBJ1-6|NA
TGTGCCATCAGTGAAGGAAGGGGGAATTCACCCCTCCACTTT
CAISEGRGNSPLHF
>TRBV18|NA|TRBJ1-4|NA
TGTGCCAGCTCACCTGGCGGGGGCCGCCGGACCAGAAAACTGTTTTTT
CASSPGGGRRTRKLFF
>TRBV6-5|NA|TRBJ2-3|NA
TGTGCCAGCGCCCCTGGACAGGCGGGGGTAGATACGCAGTATTTT
CASAPGQAGVDTQYF
>TRBV3-1/TRBV3-2|NA|TRBJ2-1|NA
TGTGCCAGCAGCCAGGTGCGGTCCTTGGGCAATGAGCAGTTCTTC
CASSQVRSLGNEQFF
>TRBV9|NA|TRBJ2-3|NA
TGTGCCAGCAGCGTAGGGGGGAGAACAGATACGCAGTATTTT
CASSVGGRTDTQYF
>TRBV5-1|NA|TRBJ1-1|TRBD1
TGCGCCAGCAGCCGACAGGGACGAAACACTGAAGCTTTCTTT
CASSRQGRNTEAFF
>TRBV29-1|NA|TRBJ1-5|TRBD1
TGCAGCGTTGAGTTCCGGGACAGGGGGCGAAGCAATCAGCCCCAGCATTTT
CSVEFRDRGRSNQPQHF
>TRBV7-2|NA|TRBJ2-5|NA
TGTGCCAGCAGCTTAGCGACAGGGAGGGTAGAGACCCAGTACTTC
CASSLATGRVETQYF
>TRBV6-1|once|TRBJ1-6|NA
TGTGCCAGCAGTGCCCGGGACCTAAAGGACTATAATTCACCCCTCCACTTT
CASSARDLKDYNSPLHF
>TRBV28|NA|TRBJ1-1|TRBD1
TGTGCCAGCAGTTGGACAGGGGGCTTGGCTTTCTTT
CASSWTGGLAFF
>TRBV18|NA|TRBJ1-1|NA
TGTGCCAGCTCACCAAGCGAGAACACTGAAGCTTTCTTT
CASSPSENTEAFF
>TRBV18|NA|TRBJ2-1|TRBD1
TGTGCCAGCTCCCTCGGGACAGGGGCCTACAATGAGCAGTTCTTC
CASSLGTGAYNEQFF
>TRBV10-3|NA|TRBJ2-3|TRBD2
TGTGCCACCCAACTAGCGGGGGGTCCCACAGATACGCAGTATTTT
CATQLAGGPTDTQYF
>TRBV6-6|NA|TRBJ1-2|TRBD1
TGTGCCAGCAGAACAGGACAGGGGGATAACTATGGCTACACCTTC
CASRTGQGDNYGYTF
>TRBV29-1|NA|TRBJ1-2|NA
TGCAGCGTCCCCCGGATGGGGGGTGACTATGGCTACACCTTC
CSVPRMGGDYGYTF
>TRBV5-4|few|TRBJ2-1|TRBD2
TGTGCCAGCAGCTTGGCCGGAGCGGGGGGGTCCAATGAGCAGTTCTTC
CASSLAGAGGSNEQFF
>TRBV20-1|few|TRBJ1-1|NA
TGCAGTGCTAGTGCCCTGGGGAACACTGAAGCTTTCTTT
CSASALGNTEAFF
>TRBV19|NA|TRBJ1-5|NA
TGTGCCAGTAAAGTGGGAGGGGCCCTCAATCAGCCCCAGCATTTT
CASKVGGALNQPQHF
>TRBV5-5|NA|TRBJ2-3|NA
TGTGCCAGCTCCCAGCGGGCGAGAGCCACAGATACGCAGTATTTT
CASSQRARATDTQYF
>TRBV7-2|NA|TRBJ2-3|NA
TGTGCCAGCAGCTTAGATGCAGGCACAGATACGCAGTATTTT
CASSLDAGTDTQYF
>TRBV6-5|NA|TRBJ2-3|NA
TGTGCCAGCCAGGGTCGGGGCAGAAGCACAGATACGCAGTATTTT
CASQGRGRSTDTQYF
>TRBV9|NA|TRBJ2-1|TRBD2
TGTGCCAGCAGCGTAGAACCGGGGGGGGCTAGTGAGCAGTTCTTC
CASSVEPGGASEQFF
>TRBV30|NA|TRBJ1-5|TRBD1
TGTGCCTGGGTTACCGGGACAGGGGGCCGGCCCCAGCATTTT
CAWVTGTGGRPQHF
>TRBV24-1|NA|TRBJ2-3|NA
TGTGCCACCAGTGTTTCACAGCTAGCCACAGATACGCAGTATTTT
CATSVSQLATDTQYF